The 30 T cell receptor beta chains in this list originate from one sample, sequenced in a study of OX40 agonist ivuxolimab in advanced cancers. Some clones are missing from TCRdb's copy, which holds only in-frame ones; the method was immunoSEQ multiplex PCR. Of some 64,000 clones in the sample, about nine tenths were seen once. The sequencing used CD4+ or CD8+ T cells sorted from blood, collected in a trial of the OX40 agonist ivuxolimab. These receptors came from an adult with an advanced solid tumor such as melanoma, head and neck, liver or kidney cancer.

This clone appeared once. The chain couples TRBV27 to TRBJ2-1, with 8 bases lining up with TRBD1. CDR1 and CDR2 from the germline V gene are MNHEY and SMNVEV (reference sequence). Trimming took 6 bases from V and 7 from J; bases not matched to a gene: 11. The CDR3 contains 15 residues. The CDR3 nucleotides read TGTGCCAGCAGCCCCGGGACAGGCTGGGGGAATGAGCAGTTCTTC. It translates to CASSPGTGWGNEQFF.

This clone has a handful of counts. Here the CDR3 DNA reads TGTGCCATCTCACAGGGGACGAACACTGAAGCTTTCTTT. Translating gives CAISQGTNTEAFF. The gene calls are TRBV19 and TRBJ1-1; 7 nucleotides match TRBD1. V gave up 10 bases and J gave up 1 base; unmatched junction bases: 6. From germline, CDR1 is LNHDA and CDR2 SQIVND (reference sequence). This CDR3 contains 13 residues. Complete variable domain (other parts from reference TRBV19 and TRBJ1-1): DGGITQSPKYLFRKEGQNVTLSCEQNLNHDAMYWYRQDPGQGLRLIYYSQIVNDFQKGDIAEGYSVSREKKESFPLTVTSAQKNPTAFYLCAISQGTNTEAFFGQGTRLTVV.

This clone was recorded only once. The rearrangement links TRBV4-1 to TRBJ1-5; D unclear. CDR3 size: 16 residues. V was pared by 0 bases and J by 7 bases, with 16 bases between. Per germline, CDR1 MGHRA and CDR2 YSYEKL. The DNA of the CDR3 is TGCGCCAGCAGCCAAGAGGCGGCCCCCTCAGGACAGCCCCAGCATTTT. Residues: CASSQEAAPSGQPQHF.

The rearrangement uses TRBV28 and TRBJ1-5; a weak D match, TRBD1 (6 bases). The ends were cut back, 8 bases at V and 2 bases at J, with 19 bases in the middle. This CDR3 is built from 16 residues. The germline V gene has CDR1 MDHEN and CDR2 SYDVKM. CDR3 sequence: CASDPVGALGNQPQHF. The CDR3 nucleotides read TGTGCCAGCGACCCGGTGGGGGCGCTGGGCAATCAGCCCCAGCATTTT.

This chain connects TRBV19 to TRBJ1-4, with TRBD1 matching over 7 bases. V lost 6 bases to trimming and J lost 8 bases; unmatched junction nucleotides: 9. Germline V gene sequence: CDR1 LNHDA, CDR2 SQIVND (reference sequence). The CDR3 sequence is 14 residues long. The CDR3 loop is CASSTGQVKEKLFF. CDR3 coding DNA: TGTGCCAGTAGCACAGGACAGGTTAAGGAAAAACTGTTTTTT. The full variable domain, its missing parts supplied by reference TRBV19 and TRBJ1-4, is DGGITQSPKYLFRKEGQNVTLSCEQNLNHDAMYWYRQDPGQGLRLIYYSQIVNDFQKGDIAEGYSVSREKKESFPLTVTSAQKNPTAFYLCASSTGQVKEKLFFGSGTQLSVL.

The chain recombines TRBV11-2 with TRBJ2-3; a weak D match, TRBD2 (5 bases). The germline V gene has CDR1 SGHAT and CDR2 FQNNGV. The CDR3 runs to 15 residues. V was clipped by 1 base and J by 1 base, with 9 bases between them. This CDR3 reads CASSLVGGGTDTQYF. The DNA of the CDR3 is TGTGCCAGCAGCTTAGTTGGAGGAGGCACAGATACGCAGTATTTT.

This chain joins TRBV10-2 and TRBJ1-4; D is perhaps TRBD1 (5 bases). Trimming removed 3 bases from V and 2 bases from J, with 16 bases in between. CDR3 length: 17 residues. Germline V gene sequence: CDR1 WSHSY, CDR2 SAAADI. The CDR3 DNA is TGCGCCAGCAGTGAATCAGGGAGTGGGATCACTAATGAAAAACTGTTTTTT. Its protein product is CASSESGSGITNEKLFF.

This rearrangement joins TRBV7-6 to TRBJ2-7; no definite D call. CDR1 and CDR2 (germline): SGHVS, FNYEAQ. V lost 1 base and J lost 0, with 10 bases in between. This CDR3 spans 15 amino acids. The CDR3 loop reads CASSLDPRSSYEQYF. For the CDR3, the DNA is TGTGCCAGCAGCTTAGATCCCCGGAGCTCCTACGAGCAGTACTTC.

CDR3 residues: CASSFRGRSTDTQYF. CDR3 sequence (DNA): TGTGCCAGCAGCTTCCGCGGGAGAAGCACAGATACGCAGTATTTT. This rearrangement joins TRBV5-6 to TRBJ2-3, with TRBD2 identical over 7 bases. The CDR3 spans 15 residues. Germline trimming cut 2 bases from V and 0 bases from J; bases unmatched to any gene: 3. Germline-derived CDR1 and CDR2 are SGHDT and YYEEEE.

The genes are TRBV7-9 and TRBJ2-1; the match to TRBD2 covers 10 bases. Germline V gene lookup returns CDR1 SEHNR and CDR2 FQNEAQ (reference sequence). This CDR3 comprises 17 residues. Trimming cost V 4 bases and J 2 bases; bases outside gene matches: 8. This CDR3 reads CASSSRGAGGPYNEQFF. The CDR3 DNA reads TGTGCCAGCAGCTCCCGGGGAGCGGGAGGGCCCTACAATGAGCAGTTCTTC.

The J gene is TRBJ2-1, the V gene TRBV18, with 7 bases fitting TRBD2. The V segment lost 3 bases and the J segment 6 bases; nucleotides outside the gene matches: 8. CDR3 length equals 15 residues. Germline V gene sequence: CDR1 KGHSH, CDR2 LQKENI. Here the CDR3 DNA reads TGTGCCAGCTCACCTTCGACTAGCAATTCCAATGAGCAGTTCTTC. Its translation: CASSPSTSNSNEQFF.

V is TRBV11-1 and J is TRBJ2-5, with 7 positions matching TRBD1. The J call could be wrong; TRBJ2-7 is a better fit for the DNA end. Germline loops: CDR1 SGHAT, CDR2 FQDESV (reference sequence). The length of the CDR3 is 17 residues. CDR3 bases: TGTGCCAGCAGCCCCCGACAGGGTTCCCCCTCTCTGAACGAGCAGTACTTC. Translated: CASSPRQGSPSLNEQYF.

This chain uses TRBV19 with TRBJ2-2; 9 bases are shared with TRBD1. Trimming took 5 bases from V and 2 from J; bases not matched to a gene: 3. The CDR3 sequence is 15 residues long. CDR1 and CDR2 from the germline V gene are LNHDA and SQIVND (reference sequence). CDR3 in amino acids: CASSVTGGNTGELFF. The CDR3 DNA follows: TGTGCCAGTAGTGTGACAGGGGGTAACACCGGGGAGCTGTTTTTT.

J is TRBJ2-1 and V is TRBV7-2, with 7 positions matching TRBD2. The CDR3 loop spans 16 amino acids. The ends lost 3 bases at V and 1 base at J; junction bases unmatched: 6. Germline V gene lookup returns CDR1 SGHTA and CDR2 FQGNSA. The CDR3 loop is CASSFTLAGSYNEQFF. CDR3 nucleotide sequence: TGTGCCAGCAGCTTTACTTTAGCGGGTTCCTACAATGAGCAGTTCTTC.

The genes are TRBV4-1 and TRBJ1-2; no clear D. The ends were cut back, 0 bases at V and 5 bases at J, with 10 bases in the middle. CDR3 length equals 14 residues. Germline V gene data show CDR1 as MGHRA and CDR2 as YSYEKL. The CDR3 nucleotides are TGCGCCAGCAGCCAAGATCTGGGTTTATATGGCTACACCTTC. As protein: CASSQDLGLYGYTF.

The chain uses TRBV6-4 and TRBJ2-5, with 9 bases lining up with TRBD1. CDR1 and CDR2 (germline): MRHNA, SNTAGT. The CDR3 has 15 amino acids. With 6 bases clipped from V and 4 bases from J, the junction kept 9 bases outside the gene matches. As DNA, the CDR3 is TGTGCCAGCAGAGTACAGGGGGCTTTAAGAGAGACCCAGTACTTC. This gives the protein CASRVQGALRETQYF.

V is TRBV9 and J is TRBJ2-1; possible D gene TRBD2, 6 bases. The CDR3 sequence is 13 residues long. Germline CDR1 SGDLS, CDR2 YYNGEE. V was shortened by 4 bases and J by 8 bases, with 13 bases between the two germline ends. The CDR3 region is CASSPRAGHEQFF. The CDR3 region has the DNA TGTGCCAGCAGCCCCCGGGCGGGACATGAGCAGTTCTTC.

The chain is built from TRBV23-1 and TRBJ2-7, with 9 nucleotides matching TRBD2. TRBV23-1 is filed as an ORF, its function uncertain. Germline trimming cut 7 bases from V and 3 bases from J; bases unmatched to any gene: 10. CDR3 size: 15 residues. Here the CDR3 reads CASIPGLAVGYEQYF. The CDR3 nucleotides are TGCGCCAGCATTCCGGGACTAGCAGTAGGCTACGAGCAGTACTTC.

V and J are TRBV7-8 and TRBJ1-5; D remains unclear. Germline CDR1 and CDR2: SGHVS and FQNEAQ. V was cut by 0 bases and J by 0 bases, with 12 bases left in between. This CDR3 has 17 residues. Written as DNA, the CDR3 is TGTGCCAGCAGCTTAGCCTTGGCAGACAATAGCAATCAGCCCCAGCATTTT. Its translation: CASSLALADNSNQPQHF.

This sequence joins TRBV6-5 and TRBJ1-5; a possible D gene is TRBD1 (6 bases). Germline V gene data show CDR1 as MNHEY and CDR2 as SVGAGI. V was trimmed by 6 bases and J by 1 base, leaving 13 bases between them. The CDR3 contains 15 residues. This chain's CDR3 is CASSLYQGSNQPQHF. The CDR3 DNA follows: TGTGCCAGCAGCCTTTATCAGGGGAGCAATCAGCCCCAGCATTTT.

V and J are TRBV9 and TRBJ2-1; the match to TRBD2 covers 10 bases. The CDR3 loop spans 16 amino acids. The germline V gene has CDR1 SGDLS and CDR2 YYNGEE. Trimming removed 0 bases from V and 6 bases from J; junction bases left unmatched: 6. CDR3 sequence reads: CASSVEGAGGLNEQFF. The CDR3 DNA reads TGTGCCAGCAGCGTAGAGGGAGCGGGAGGGCTCAATGAGCAGTTCTTC. The variable domain in full, with the rest retrieved from reference TRBV9 and TRBJ2-1, is DSGVTQTPKHLITATGQRVTLRCSPRSGDLSVYWYQQSLDQGLQFLIQYYNGEERAKGNILERFSAQQFPDLHSELNLSSLELGDSALYFCASSVEGAGGLNEQFFGPGTRLTVL.

The rearrangement links TRBV29-1 to TRBJ2-2, with a tentative D call TRBD2 (5 bases). The CDR3 length is 15 residues. The V end was cut by 6 bases, the J end by 0 bases, with 14 bases between. Germline V gene lookup returns CDR1 SQVTM and CDR2 ANQGSEA. In DNA, the CDR3 is TGCAGCGTCTCCGGAAGAGGGCCGAACACCGGGGAGCTGTTTTTT. Its protein product is CSVSGRGPNTGELFF.

The chain employs TRBV10-1 and TRBJ2-3, with 14 bases identical to TRBD2. V shed 2 bases, J shed 4 bases, and the junction held 8 bases outside the gene matches. This CDR3 spans 18 amino acids. Germline V CDR1 and CDR2: WNHNN, SYGVQD (reference sequence). The CDR3 is CASSEAGTSGSHPDTQYF. CDR3 nucleotides: TGCGCCAGCAGTGAGGCCGGGACTAGCGGGAGTCATCCAGATACGCAGTATTTT.

The chain combines TRBV27 with TRBJ2-5; 10 nucleotides line up with TRBD2. Matching the DNA end better, TRBJ2-7 makes the J call doubtful. CDR1 MNHEY and CDR2 SMNVEV come from the germline V gene (reference sequence). The CDR3 runs to 16 residues. The CDR3 sequence is CASSLTGASGRDEQYF. CDR3 nucleotides: TGTGCCAGCAGTTTAACCGGGGCTAGCGGGAGAGACGAGCAGTACTTC.

This clone was seen a single time. V usage is TRBV6-1 and J usage is TRBJ1-2; TRBD1 might be the D (6 bases). The germline CDR1 and CDR2 sequences are MNHNS and SASEGT. Trimming took off 6 bases at V and 2 bases at J, with 16 bases between the two ends. CDR3 size: 15 residues. The CDR3 loop is CASRGPDQGNYGYTF. The CDR3 bases are TGTGCCAGCAGGGGACCGGACCAGGGGAACTATGGCTACACCTTC.

CDR3 amino acids: CASSPNVLAGGLETQYF. CDR3 bases: TGTGCCAGCTCACCGAACGTACTAGCGGGAGGGCTGGAGACCCAGTACTTC. The V and J genes are TRBV18 and TRBJ2-5; TRBD2 aligns across 13 bases. The germline V gene encodes CDR1 KGHSH and CDR2 LQKENI. The CDR3 runs 17 residues. J was trimmed by 5 bases and V by 3 bases; bases with no gene match: 9. The full variable domain, its missing parts supplied by reference TRBV18 and TRBJ2-5, is NAGVMQNPRHLVRRRGQEARLRCSPMKGHSHVYWYRQLPEEGLKFMVYLQKENIIDESGMPKERFSAEFPKEGPSILRIQQVVRGDSAAYFCASSPNVLAGGLETQYFGPGTRLLVL.

The chain links TRBV19 to TRBJ2-1, with D maybe TRBD2 (5 bases). V was pared by 9 bases and J by 10 bases, with 16 bases between. Germline assignment: CDR1 LNHDA and CDR2 SQIVND (reference sequence). The CDR3 length is 12 residues. CDR3 region: CASSSGFDEQFF. CDR3 coding DNA: TGTGCCAGCAGCTCGGGGTTTGACGAGCAGTTCTTC.

The chain couples TRBV6-6 to TRBJ2-7; the D call may be TRBD1 or TRBD2 (5 bases each). The CDR3 is 12 residues long. The V end lost 6 bases, the J end lost 6 bases, and 12 bases lay between the germline ends. Germline-derived CDR1 and CDR2 are MNHNY and SVGAGI (reference sequence). CDR3 nucleotides: TGTGCCAGCAGCAGAGGGGTTTCCGAGCAGTACTTC. Encoded protein: CASSRGVSEQYF.

This chain joins TRBV29-1 and TRBJ2-1, with no clear D. This CDR3 is 13 amino acids long. Germline V CDR1 and CDR2: SQVTM, ANQGSEA. The V gene lost 5 bases and the J gene lost 7 bases, with 15 bases spanning the gap. The CDR3 spells CSVRGPIGNEQFF. DNA for the CDR3: TGCAGCGTTCGTGGTCCTATAGGGAATGAGCAGTTCTTC.

In this sample, this clone turned up a few times. The chain employs TRBV20-1 and TRBJ2-1; D ambiguous. Trimming shortened V by 5 bases and J by 6 bases, and 8 bases separated the two germline ends. The CDR3 has 11 amino acids. CDR1 is DFQATT and CDR2 is SNEGSKA in the germline V gene (reference sequence). DNA for the CDR3: TGCAGTGCTTCGCTTTCCAATGAGCAGTTCTTC. Residues: CSASLSNEQFF.